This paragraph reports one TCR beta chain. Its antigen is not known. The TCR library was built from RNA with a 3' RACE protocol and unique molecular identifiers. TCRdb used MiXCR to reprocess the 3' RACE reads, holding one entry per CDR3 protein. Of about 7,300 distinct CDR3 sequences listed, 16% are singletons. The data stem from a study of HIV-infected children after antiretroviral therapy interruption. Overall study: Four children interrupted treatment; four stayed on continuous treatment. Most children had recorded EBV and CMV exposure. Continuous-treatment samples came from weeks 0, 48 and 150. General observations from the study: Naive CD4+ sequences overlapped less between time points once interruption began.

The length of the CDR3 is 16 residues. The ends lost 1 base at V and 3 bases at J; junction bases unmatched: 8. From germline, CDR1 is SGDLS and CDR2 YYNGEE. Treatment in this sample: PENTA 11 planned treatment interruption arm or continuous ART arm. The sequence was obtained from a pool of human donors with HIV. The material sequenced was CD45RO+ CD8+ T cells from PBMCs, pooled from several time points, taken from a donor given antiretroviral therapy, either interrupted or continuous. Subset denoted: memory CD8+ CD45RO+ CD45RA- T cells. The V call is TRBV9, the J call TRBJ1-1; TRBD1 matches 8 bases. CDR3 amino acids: CASSVSGGGRDTEAFF. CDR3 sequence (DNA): TGTGCCAGCAGCGTATCAGGGGGCGGAAGAGACACTGAAGCTTTCTTT.